This T cell receptor beta chain was retrieved from a study of T cells after yellow fever vaccination. About the study: SMART-Seq v4 Ultra Low Input prepared libraries from low-cell fractions.

Germline V CDR1 and CDR2: SGHTA, FQGNSA. V lost 4 bases and J lost 4, with 22 bases in between. CDR3 length equals 17 residues. Ten or more counts support this clonotype. Its antigen is currently unknown. The study made its TCR cDNA through 5'RACE template switching. That step introduced a universal primer site along with UMIs. TCRdb processed the 5' RACE reads anew with MiXCR; each CDR3 protein has one entry. The sample consists of a few hundred thousand distinct CDR3 sequences, around 8.1% of them appearing once. General study findings and limits: Among primary-vaccination clones, most reappeared after the booster, at roughly 95% for CD4 and around 91% for CD8. Although the secondary response was weaker, it peaked faster, at day 5 versus 15.

The chain joins TRBV7-2 to TRBJ2-5, with D possibly matching TRBD1 (6 bases). The input for sequencing was PBMCs, taken around 45 days after the first yellow fever vaccination. The TCR sequence derives from a man aged 18 to 30 who received the YFV17D yellow fever vaccine. CDR3 protein: CASSSWRWGRGGETQYF. In nucleotides, the CDR3 is TGTGCCAGCAGCTCCTGGCGGTGGGGCAGGGGTGGAGAGACCCAGTACTTC.